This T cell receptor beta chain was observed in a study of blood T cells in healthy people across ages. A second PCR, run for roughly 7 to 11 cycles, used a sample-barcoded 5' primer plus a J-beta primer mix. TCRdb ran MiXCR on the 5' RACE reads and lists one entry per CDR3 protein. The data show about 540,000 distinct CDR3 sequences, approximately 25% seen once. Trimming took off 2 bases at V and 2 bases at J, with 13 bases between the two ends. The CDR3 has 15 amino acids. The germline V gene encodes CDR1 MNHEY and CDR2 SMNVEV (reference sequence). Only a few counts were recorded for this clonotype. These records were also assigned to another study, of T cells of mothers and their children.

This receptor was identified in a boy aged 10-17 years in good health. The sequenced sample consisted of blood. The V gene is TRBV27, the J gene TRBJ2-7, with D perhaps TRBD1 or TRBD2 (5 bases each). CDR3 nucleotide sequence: TGTGCCAGCAGTTTAGGGGCGGGCTGGGCCTACGAGCAGTACTTC. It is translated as CASSLGAGWAYEQYF.